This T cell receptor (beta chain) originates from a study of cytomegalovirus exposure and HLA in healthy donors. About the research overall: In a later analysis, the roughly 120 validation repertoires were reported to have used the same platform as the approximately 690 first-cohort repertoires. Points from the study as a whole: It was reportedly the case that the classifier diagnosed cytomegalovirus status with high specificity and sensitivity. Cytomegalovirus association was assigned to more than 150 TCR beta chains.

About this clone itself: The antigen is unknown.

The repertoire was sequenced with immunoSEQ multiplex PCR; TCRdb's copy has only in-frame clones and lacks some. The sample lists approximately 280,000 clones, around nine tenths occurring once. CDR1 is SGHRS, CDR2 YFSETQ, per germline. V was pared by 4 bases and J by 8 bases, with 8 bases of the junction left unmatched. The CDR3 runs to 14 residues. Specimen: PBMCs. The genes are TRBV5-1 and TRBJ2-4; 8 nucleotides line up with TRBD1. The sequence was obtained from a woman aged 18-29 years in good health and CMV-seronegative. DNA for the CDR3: TGCGCCAGCAGCGACCTAACAGGGGGAGACATTCAGTACTTC. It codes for CASSDLTGGDIQYF. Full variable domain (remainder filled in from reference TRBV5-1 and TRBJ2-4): KAGVTQTPRYLIKTRGQQVTLSCSPISGHRSVSWYQQTPGQGLQFLFEYFSETQRNKGNFPGRFSGRQFSNSRSEMNVSTLELGDSALYLCASSDLTGGDIQYFGAGTRLSVL.